This TCR beta chain was observed in a study of chemoradiotherapy in HPV16-positive cancers. Study-level background: Two HPV16-positive patients' cells yielded candidate HPV-specific clones and common motifs. Study-level results: Candidate HPV-specific clones and E7-related TCR motifs grew in tumor during treatment. Only two HPV16-positive patients supplied the functional HPV-specificity definition. In HPV16-positive patients, HPV-responsive T-cell expansion tracked better recurrence-free survival.

In regard to this clone: Antigen specificity is unknown.

Some clones are missing from TCRdb's copy, which holds only in-frame ones; the method was immunoSEQ multiplex PCR. The sample holds 2,900 or so clones, 60% to 80% seen once. The CDR3 length is 15 residues. Trimming at V came to 7 bases and at J to 1 base, leaving 7 bases not matched to a gene. CDR1 is GTSNPN and CDR2 is SVGIG in the germline V gene (reference sequence). The specimen was taken from a patient who underwent chemoradiotherapy. The source is a human donor with HPV-associated anogenital cancer. V usage is TRBV30 and J usage is TRBJ1-6; TRBD1 aligns across 7 bases. CDR3 nucleotide sequence: TGTGCCTTCGGGACAGCAGTTTCCTATAATTCACCCCTCCACTTT. Its protein product is CAFGTAVSYNSPLHF.